This T cell receptor beta chain was documented in a study of Ad26.COV2.S vaccination and SARS-CoV-2 variants. About the research overall: Donor joined the COV1001 Ad26.COV2.S trial arm.

A remark on this clone: Its antigen is as yet unknown.

Overall study results and limits: Responses of spike-specific T cells (both CD8+ and CD4+) reportedly showed substantial breadth after vaccination.

Described treatment: over 15 received Ad26.COV2.S at low or high dose, single or two shots; 5 received placebo; per-sample allocation not given. Day 63 after the first vaccine or placebo injection was the time point for sampling. Expression of Wuhan-strain SARS-CoV-2 spike came from the Ad26 vector that formed the vaccine. Per the germline V gene, CDR1 is SGHRS and CDR2 is YFSETQ. This CDR3 has 15 residues. Trimming at V came to 7 bases and at J to 0 bases, leaving 7 bases not matched to a gene. Sequenced by immunoSEQ multiplex PCR; TCRdb stores in-frame clones only, minus some. This table has hundreds of thousands of clones, roughly 91% appearing once.

The rearrangement joins TRBV5-1 to TRBJ2-7, with 10 bases aligning to TRBD2. The source material was peripheral blood, sampled in a trial of Ad26.COV2.S vaccine versus placebo. This clonotype was obtained from a person aged 18-65 years who received the Ad26.COV2.S COVID-19 vaccine or a placebo. CDR3: CASGYSGGSSYEQYF. CDR3 nucleotide sequence: TGCGCCAGCGGATATAGCGGGGGGTCCTCCTACGAGCAGTACTTC.